These T cell receptor beta chains were read from a single sample in a study of circulating and synovial CD4+ cells in juvenile arthritis. Assay used: immunoSEQ multiplex PCR; TCRdb lists only in-frame clones, some missing. This repertoire shows some 33,000 clones, roughly 94% found once; its top ten account for 0.7%. The specimen sequenced was CD4+ T cells from blood. These receptors all stem from a human donor with juvenile idiopathic arthritis. Each CDR3 is given with its conserved first and last residue. The D gene is left open where the match is weak. A clone size is listed for some rows: how often the clone was seen (once, few, many), or a class if it is expanded.

clone_size: .; d_call: .; v_call: TRBV5-1; j_call: TRBJ1-3; cdr3_aa: CASSFGDSGNTIYF; cdr3_nt: TGCGCCAGCAGCTTCGGGGACTCTGGAAACACCATATATTTT
clone_size: .; d_call: .; v_call: TRBV7-2; j_call: TRBJ1-3; cdr3_aa: CASSPDSSGNTIYF; cdr3_nt: TGTGCCAGCAGCCCGGACAGCTCTGGAAACACCATATATTTT
clone_size: .; d_call: TRBD1; v_call: TRBV2; j_call: TRBJ1-2; cdr3_aa: CASNQGAHGYTF; cdr3_nt: TGTGCCAGCAATCAGGGGGCTCATGGCTACACCTTC
clone_size: .; d_call: .; v_call: TRBV9; j_call: TRBJ2-7; cdr3_aa: CASSASGTNSYEQYF; cdr3_nt: TGTGCCAGCAGCGCGTCCGGGACAAACTCCTACGAGCAGTACTTC
clone_size: .; d_call: .; v_call: TRBV7-9; j_call: TRBJ1-1; cdr3_aa: CASSLQGQGGTEAFF; cdr3_nt: TGTGCCAGCAGCTTACAGGGGCAAGGGGGAACTGAAGCTTTCTTT
clone_size: .; d_call: .; v_call: TRBV19; j_call: TRBJ1-5; cdr3_aa: CATYSGGGGNQPQHF; cdr3_nt: TGTGCCACGTACTCGGGGGGAGGTGGAAATCAGCCCCAGCATTTT
clone_size: .; d_call: .; v_call: TRBV29-1; j_call: TRBJ1-3; cdr3_aa: CSVCRGSGNTIYF; cdr3_nt: TGCAGCGTTTGTCGGGGGTCCGGAAACACCATATATTTT
clone_size: .; d_call: .; v_call: TRBV19; j_call: TRBJ1-1; cdr3_aa: CASSAYRVGNTEAFF; cdr3_nt: TGTGCCAGTAGTGCGTACAGGGTCGGGAACACTGAAGCTTTCTTT
clone_size: .; d_call: TRBD2; v_call: TRBV5-4; j_call: TRBJ2-2; cdr3_aa: CASNLRASGTNTGELFF; cdr3_nt: TGTGCCAGCAACCTGCGGGCTAGCGGAACGAACACCGGGGAGCTGTTTTTT
clone_size: .; d_call: TRBD2; v_call: TRBV7-6; j_call: TRBJ2-3; cdr3_aa: CASTLLLAGSSDTQYF; cdr3_nt: TGTGCCAGCACCCTCTTACTAGCGGGGTCTTCAGATACGCAGTATTTT
clone_size: .; d_call: TRBD1; v_call: TRBV18; j_call: TRBJ2-3; cdr3_aa: CASSPRTGSADTQYF; cdr3_nt: TGTGCCAGCTCACCAAGGACAGGGAGCGCAGATACGCAGTATTTT
clone_size: .; d_call: .; v_call: TRBV5-1; j_call: TRBJ1-1; cdr3_aa: CASRYRNRSVAEAFF; cdr3_nt: TGCGCCAGCAGGTACCGGAACAGGTCGGTCGCTGAAGCTTTCTTT
clone_size: once; d_call: .; v_call: TRBV7-8; j_call: TRBJ2-4; cdr3_aa: CASSLERLLAKNIQYF; cdr3_nt: TGTGCCAGCAGCTTAGAGAGACTACTAGCCAAAAACATTCAGTACTTC
clone_size: .; d_call: TRBD1; v_call: TRBV7-2; j_call: TRBJ1-2; cdr3_aa: CASSSDQDRVNYGYTF; cdr3_nt: TGTGCCAGCAGCTCGGACCAGGACAGGGTCAACTATGGCTACACCTTC
clone_size: once; d_call: TRBD1; v_call: TRBV29-1; j_call: TRBJ2-5; cdr3_aa: CSGGTGFKETQYF; cdr3_nt: TGCAGCGGCGGGACAGGCTTTAAAGAGACCCAGTACTTC
clone_size: .; d_call: .; v_call: TRBV6-5; j_call: TRBJ1-1; cdr3_aa: CASTLQGGTEAFF; cdr3_nt: TGTGCCAGCACTCTCCAGGGCGGCACTGAAGCTTTCTTT
clone_size: few; d_call: TRBD1; v_call: TRBV19; j_call: TRBJ1-3; cdr3_aa: CASSMGQGSGNTIYF; cdr3_nt: TGTGCCAGTAGTATGGGACAGGGTTCCGGAAACACCATATATTTT
clone_size: .; d_call: TRBD2; v_call: TRBV7-2; j_call: TRBJ2-7; cdr3_aa: CASSLTAGGIYEQYF; cdr3_nt: TGTGCCAGCAGCTTAACTGCGGGGGGGATCTACGAGCAGTACTTC
clone_size: .; d_call: .; v_call: TRBV30; j_call: TRBJ1-4; cdr3_aa: CAWSVGTGGDEKLFF; cdr3_nt: TGTGCCTGGAGTGTAGGTACGGGAGGGGATGAAAAACTGTTTTTT
clone_size: .; d_call: .; v_call: TRBV7-9; j_call: TRBJ1-2; cdr3_aa: CASSSQGFRGYTF; cdr3_nt: TGTGCCAGCAGCTCACAGGGCTTTCGTGGCTACACCTTC
clone_size: .; d_call: .; v_call: TRBV7-2; j_call: TRBJ1-2; cdr3_aa: CASSSTGYGYGYTF; cdr3_nt: TGTGCCAGCAGCTCCACGGGTTACGGCTATGGCTACACCTTC
clone_size: .; d_call: .; v_call: TRBV5-4; j_call: TRBJ2-3; cdr3_aa: CASSYLLTGTSTDTQYF; cdr3_nt: TGTGCCAGCAGCTATCTACTGACCGGGACTAGCACAGATACGCAGTATTTT
clone_size: .; d_call: .; v_call: TRBV7-6; j_call: TRBJ2-1; cdr3_aa: CASSLQGSGDEQFF; cdr3_nt: TGTGCCAGCAGCTTACAGGGGAGTGGGGATGAGCAGTTCTTC
clone_size: .; d_call: .; v_call: TRBV2; j_call: TRBJ1-4; cdr3_aa: CASIREGYEKLFF; cdr3_nt: TGTGCCAGCATCAGGGAGGGTTATGAAAAACTGTTTTTT
clone_size: .; d_call: .; v_call: TRBV5-6; j_call: TRBJ2-2; cdr3_aa: CASSTMTNTGELFF; cdr3_nt: TGTGCCAGCAGCACCATGACTAACACCGGGGAGCTGTTTTTT
clone_size: .; d_call: TRBD2; v_call: TRBV7-6; j_call: TRBJ2-3; cdr3_aa: CASSLVTLAGGPGGTDTQYF; cdr3_nt: TGTGCCAGCAGCTTAGTAACGCTAGCGGGGGGGCCAGGAGGCACAGATACGCAGTATTTT
clone_size: .; d_call: .; v_call: TRBV5-1; j_call: TRBJ1-2; cdr3_aa: CASSLGSGLPNVYGYTF; cdr3_nt: TGCGCCAGCAGCTTGGGTTCAGGGCTCCCGAACGTTTATGGCTACACCTTC
clone_size: .; d_call: TRBD1; v_call: TRBV2; j_call: TRBJ1-5; cdr3_aa: CASSNDRANQPQHF; cdr3_nt: TGTGCCAGCAGTAACGACAGGGCCAATCAGCCCCAGCATTTT
clone_size: .; d_call: .; v_call: TRBV7-9; j_call: TRBJ1-4; cdr3_aa: CAGQRATNEKLFF; cdr3_nt: TGTGCCGGACAGAGAGCAACTAATGAAAAACTGTTTTTT
clone_size: .; d_call: TRBD1; v_call: TRBV2; j_call: TRBJ2-7; cdr3_aa: CASLQGGYEQYF; cdr3_nt: TGTGCCAGCTTACAGGGGGGCTACGAGCAGTACTTC
clone_size: .; d_call: TRBD2; v_call: TRBV6-5; j_call: TRBJ2-2; cdr3_aa: CASSRGGPGELFF; cdr3_nt: TGTGCCAGCAGTCGGGGGGGCCCCGGGGAGCTGTTTTTT
clone_size: .; d_call: TRBD1; v_call: TRBV2; j_call: TRBJ1-6; cdr3_aa: CASCLQGANSPLHF; cdr3_nt: TGTGCCAGCTGCCTACAGGGGGCAAATTCACCCCTCCACTTT
clone_size: .; d_call: TRBD1; v_call: TRBV28; j_call: TRBJ1-2; cdr3_aa: CASRGGTGPREDGYTF; cdr3_nt: TGTGCCAGCAGGGGGGGGACAGGTCCACGTGAGGATGGCTACACCTTC
clone_size: .; d_call: TRBD2; v_call: TRBV10-3; j_call: TRBJ2-3; cdr3_aa: CAIQRGGTDTQYF; cdr3_nt: TGTGCCATCCAGCGGGGGGGGACAGATACGCAGTATTTT
clone_size: .; d_call: .; v_call: TRBV7-9; j_call: TRBJ1-5; cdr3_aa: CASSPQDNQPQHF; cdr3_nt: TGTGCCAGCAGCCCCCAGGACAATCAGCCCCAGCATTTT
clone_size: .; d_call: .; v_call: TRBV19; j_call: TRBJ1-2; cdr3_aa: CASSIRGRLRGYTF; cdr3_nt: TGTGCCAGTAGTATCAGGGGTAGGTTGCGTGGCTACACCTTC
clone_size: .; d_call: TRBD2; v_call: TRBV4-3; j_call: TRBJ2-4; cdr3_aa: CASSHGSSHRGDIQYF; cdr3_nt: TGCGCCAGCAGCCATGGTTCATCCCACCGGGGGGACATTCAGTACTTC
clone_size: .; d_call: .; v_call: TRBV27; j_call: TRBJ1-6; cdr3_aa: CASSFRPHSVAYVQSSYNSPLHF; cdr3_nt: TGTGCCAGCAGTTTTCGTCCTCACAGTGTGGCCTACGTCCAAAGCTCCTATAATTCACCCCTCCACTTT
clone_size: .; d_call: TRBD1; v_call: TRBV18; j_call: TRBJ2-1; cdr3_aa: CASSPGTAIYNEQFF; cdr3_nt: TGTGCCAGCTCACCGGGGACAGCCATATACAATGAGCAGTTCTTC
clone_size: .; d_call: .; v_call: TRBV9; j_call: TRBJ2-6; cdr3_aa: CASTHDSGANVLTF; cdr3_nt: TGTGCCAGCACACACGACTCTGGGGCCAACGTCCTGACTTTC
clone_size: .; d_call: .; v_call: TRBV7-6; j_call: TRBJ1-4; cdr3_aa: CASSSQGEMKKLFF; cdr3_nt: TGTGCCAGCAGCTCACAGGGAGAAATGAAAAAACTGTTTTTT
clone_size: .; d_call: TRBD1; v_call: TRBV5-4; j_call: TRBJ2-1; cdr3_aa: CASSSSGTGGNEQFF; cdr3_nt: TGTGCCAGCAGCTCCTCCGGGACAGGGGGCAATGAGCAGTTCTTC
clone_size: once; d_call: .; v_call: TRBV5-8; j_call: TRBJ2-7; cdr3_aa: CASSPPLGLDYEQYF; cdr3_nt: TGTGCCAGCAGCCCACCTCTAGGCCTGGACTACGAGCAGTACTTC
clone_size: .; d_call: .; v_call: TRBV12-5; j_call: TRBJ1-2; cdr3_aa: CASGLSLNGYTF; cdr3_nt: TGTGCTAGTGGTTTGAGCCTGAATGGCTACACCTTC
clone_size: .; d_call: TRBD1; v_call: TRBV7-8; j_call: TRBJ1-3; cdr3_aa: CASSLLADRGRHTIYF; cdr3_nt: TGTGCCAGCAGCTTACTGGCGGACAGGGGGCGGCACACCATATATTTT
clone_size: .; d_call: .; v_call: TRBV29-1; j_call: TRBJ2-7; cdr3_aa: CSVDLGLHSYEQYF; cdr3_nt: TGCAGCGTTGATTTGGGCCTCCACTCCTACGAGCAGTACTTC
clone_size: .; d_call: .; v_call: TRBV7-2; j_call: TRBJ2-2; cdr3_aa: CASSLLGENTGELFF; cdr3_nt: TGTGCCAGCAGCTTACTAGGGGAGAACACCGGGGAGCTGTTTTTT
clone_size: .; d_call: .; v_call: TRBV7-2; j_call: TRBJ1-6; cdr3_aa: CASSLAWSAMTDSNSPLHF; cdr3_nt: TGTGCCAGCAGCTTAGCATGGAGTGCCATGACGGATTCTAATTCACCCCTCCACTTT
clone_size: .; d_call: TRBD1; v_call: TRBV19; j_call: TRBJ1-2; cdr3_aa: CASSIQGDYGYTF; cdr3_nt: TGTGCCAGTAGTATTCAGGGGGACTATGGCTACACCTTC
clone_size: .; d_call: TRBD2; v_call: TRBV11-2; j_call: TRBJ2-7; cdr3_aa: CASSLVAGDNYEQYF; cdr3_nt: TGTGCCAGCAGCTTGGTAGCGGGGGACAACTACGAGCAGTACTTC
clone_size: .; d_call: TRBD1; v_call: TRBV2; j_call: TRBJ1-3; cdr3_aa: CASSSQGAGGNTIYF; cdr3_nt: TGTGCCAGCAGTTCACAGGGGGCGGGCGGAAACACCATATATTTT
clone_size: .; d_call: .; v_call: TRBV20-1; j_call: TRBJ1-2; cdr3_aa: CSARAGGYTF; cdr3_nt: TGCAGTGCTAGAGCGGGTGGCTACACCTTC
clone_size: .; d_call: TRBD1; v_call: TRBV7-6; j_call: TRBJ2-7; cdr3_aa: CASSWSRDRGSYEQYF; cdr3_nt: TGTGCCAGCAGCTGGAGCCGGGACAGGGGTTCCTACGAGCAGTACTTC
clone_size: .; d_call: .; v_call: TRBV7-9; j_call: TRBJ1-6; cdr3_aa: CASSHRRSYNSPLHF; cdr3_nt: TGTGCCAGCAGCCACAGGAGATCCTATAATTCCCCCCTCCACTTT
clone_size: .; d_call: TRBD2; v_call: TRBV7-3; j_call: TRBJ2-1; cdr3_aa: CASSSTLAGGPNEQFF; cdr3_nt: TGTGCCAGCAGCTCCACTTTAGCGGGGGGGCCTAATGAGCAGTTCTTC
clone_size: once; d_call: TRBD1; v_call: TRBV29-1; j_call: TRBJ1-2; cdr3_aa: CSGGTEINYGYTF; cdr3_nt: TGCAGCGGGGGGACAGAGATTAACTATGGCTACACCTTC
clone_size: .; d_call: TRBD1; v_call: TRBV5-6; j_call: TRBJ2-7; cdr3_aa: CASSLALGTGMYEQYF; cdr3_nt: TGTGCCAGCAGCTTGGCCCTCGGGACAGGGATGTACGAGCAGTACTTC